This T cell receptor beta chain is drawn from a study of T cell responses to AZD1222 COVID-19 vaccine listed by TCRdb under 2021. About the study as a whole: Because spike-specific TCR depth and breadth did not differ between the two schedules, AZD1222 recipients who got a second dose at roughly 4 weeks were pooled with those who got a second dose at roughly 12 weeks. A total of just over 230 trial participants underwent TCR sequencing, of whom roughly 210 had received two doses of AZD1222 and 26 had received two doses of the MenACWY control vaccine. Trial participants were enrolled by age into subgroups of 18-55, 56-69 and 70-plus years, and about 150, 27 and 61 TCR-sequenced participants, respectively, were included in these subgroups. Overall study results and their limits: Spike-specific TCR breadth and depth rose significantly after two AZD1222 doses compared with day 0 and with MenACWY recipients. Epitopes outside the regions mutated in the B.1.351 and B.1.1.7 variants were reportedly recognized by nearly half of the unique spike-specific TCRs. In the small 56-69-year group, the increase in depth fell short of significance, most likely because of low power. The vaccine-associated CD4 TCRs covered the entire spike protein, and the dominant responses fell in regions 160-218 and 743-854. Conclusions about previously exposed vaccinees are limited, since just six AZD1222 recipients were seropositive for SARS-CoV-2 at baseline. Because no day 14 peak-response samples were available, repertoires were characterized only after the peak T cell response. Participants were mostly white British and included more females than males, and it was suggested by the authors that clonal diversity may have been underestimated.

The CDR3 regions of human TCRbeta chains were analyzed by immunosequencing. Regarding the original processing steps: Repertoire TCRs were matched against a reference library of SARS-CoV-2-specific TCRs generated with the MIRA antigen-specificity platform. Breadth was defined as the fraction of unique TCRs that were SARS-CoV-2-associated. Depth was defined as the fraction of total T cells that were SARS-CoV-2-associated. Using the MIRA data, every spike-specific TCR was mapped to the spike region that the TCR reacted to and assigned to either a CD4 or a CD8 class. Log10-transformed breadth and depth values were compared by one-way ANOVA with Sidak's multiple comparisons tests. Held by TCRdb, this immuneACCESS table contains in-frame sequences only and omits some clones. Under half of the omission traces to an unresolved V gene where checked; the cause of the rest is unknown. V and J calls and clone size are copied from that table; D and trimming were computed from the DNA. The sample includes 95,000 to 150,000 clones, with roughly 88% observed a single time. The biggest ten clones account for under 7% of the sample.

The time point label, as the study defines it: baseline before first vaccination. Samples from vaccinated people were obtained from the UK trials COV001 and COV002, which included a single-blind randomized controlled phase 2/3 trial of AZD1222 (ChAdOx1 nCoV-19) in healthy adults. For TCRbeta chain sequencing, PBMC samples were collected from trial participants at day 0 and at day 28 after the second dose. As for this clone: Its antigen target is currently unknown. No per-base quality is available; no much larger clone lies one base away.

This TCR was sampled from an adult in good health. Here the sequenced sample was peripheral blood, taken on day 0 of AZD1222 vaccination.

The CDR3 loop reads CASSLDSPYGYTF. The base sequence is TGCGCCAGCAGCTTGGACAGTCCCTATGGCTACACCTTC. The rearrangement joined TRBV5-1 to TRBJ1-2; confidence is insufficient to name the D gene. The CDR3 numbers 13 residues from cysteine through phenylalanine. CDR3 DNA only is kept here, 39 bases in frame from base 1. Based on the germline V gene, the CDR1 and CDR2 sequences are SGHRS and YFSETQ. Trimming takes 0 bases from V and 4 bases from J, and the germline ends sit 7 bases apart.